Given below is one TCR beta chain in context. The data originate from a study of shared clonotypes between healthy human individuals. Assay used: immunoSEQ multiplex PCR; TCRdb lists only in-frame clones, some missing. Among over a million clones, roughly 96% were seen once, and the ten largest hold approximately 1%. The CDR3 loop spans 18 amino acids. The germline CDR1 and CDR2 sequences are MNHEY and SMNVEV (reference sequence). J lost 4 bases, V lost 3 bases, and 11 bases had no gene match. The V call is TRBV27, the J call TRBJ2-7, with 14 bases lining up with TRBD2. The TCR originated in a man aged 30-40 years in good health. Sequences were obtained from naive CD4+ T cells sorted from blood. Subset in this sample: CD45RA+ positively selected. CDR3: CASSFLKTGLAGAYEQYF. The CDR3 nucleotides are TGTGCCAGCAGTTTTCTCAAGACGGGACTAGCGGGAGCATACGAGCAGTACTTC.